This is a list of T cell receptor beta chains from one sample in a study of OX40 agonist ivuxolimab in advanced cancers. Some clones are missing from TCRdb's copy, which holds only in-frame ones; the method was immunoSEQ multiplex PCR. The sample lists approximately 18,000 clones, about 70% seen once, with under 25% in the top ten. The sample was CD4+ or CD8+ T cells sorted from blood, taken in a trial of the OX40 agonist ivuxolimab. Receptors originate from an adult with an advanced solid tumor such as melanoma, head and neck, liver or kidney cancer. CDR3s include the opening cysteine and the closing phenylalanine or tryptophan. The D gene is left open where the match is weak. Expanded clones are given a class, and other clones once, few, many or no size at all.

D gene	V gene	J gene	clone size	CDR3 DNA	CDR3 protein
TRBD1	TRBV29-1	TRBJ1-1	.	TGCAGCGTTTACAGGGGAGGCTACACTGAAGCTTTCTTT	CSVYRGGYTEAFF
.	TRBV6-1	TRBJ2-5	.	TGTGCCAGCAGTGATCTTCCTGGACTTCAAGAGACCCAGTACTTC	CASSDLPGLQETQYF
.	TRBV7-3	TRBJ2-5	.	TGTGCCAGCAGCGCTGGACTTAGGGAGACCCAGTACTTC	CASSAGLRETQYF
.	TRBV7-2	TRBJ2-7	.	TGTGCCAGCAGCTTAGTAGGGGCGTCGAACGGCGAGCAGTACTTC	CASSLVGASNGEQYF
.	TRBV28	TRBJ1-1	.	TGTGCCAGCAGCTCAAGCCAGGGAAACACTGAAGCTTTCTTT	CASSSSQGNTEAFF
.	TRBV4-3	TRBJ1-1	.	TGCGCCAGCAGCCAAGATGGGGGGAACACTGAAGCTTTCTTT	CASSQDGGNTEAFF
TRBD1	TRBV28	TRBJ1-5	few	TGTGCCAGCAGCCTCGACAGGGGAAGCAATCAGCCCCAGCATTTT	CASSLDRGSNQPQHF
TRBD2	TRBV6-1	TRBJ2-7	.	TGTGCCAGCAGTGGAGACAGAATGCTACTAGCGGGAGGGTCGGCCTACGAGCAGTACTTC	CASSGDRMLLAGGSAYEQYF
.	TRBV29-1	TRBJ1-1	few	TGCAGCGTTCTCAGAGACATGAACACTGAAGCTTTCTTT	CSVLRDMNTEAFF
.	TRBV27	TRBJ2-1	once	TGTGCCAGCAGTTTATTAGGTCAATGGGATGAGCAGTTCTTC	CASSLLGQWDEQFF
TRBD2	TRBV4-1	TRBJ2-7	.	TGCGCCAGCAGCCGGACCGGGACTAGCTCGGGCGAGCAGTACTTC	CASSRTGTSSGEQYF
TRBD2	TRBV27	TRBJ2-1	.	TGTGCCAGCAGTTTTGGGACTAGCGGGTTTACCTCCTACAATGAGCAGTTCTTC	CASSFGTSGFTSYNEQFF
TRBD2	TRBV27	TRBJ2-7	.	TGTGCCAGCAGTCTAACTCCGGGACTATCCTACGAGCAGTACTTC	CASSLTPGLSYEQYF
TRBD2	TRBV27	TRBJ2-7	.	TGTGCCAGCAGTTTAGGGCTAGCGGGAAGCGAGCAGTACTTC	CASSLGLAGSEQYF
TRBD2	TRBV27	TRBJ2-1	few	TGTGCCAGCAGTTTACTAGCGGGAGGGTCGTCCAATGAGCAGTTCTTC	CASSLLAGGSSNEQFF
.	TRBV30	TRBJ2-7	.	TGTGCCTGGAGTGTTGGGGCTTCCTACGAGCAGTACTTC	CAWSVGASYEQYF
.	TRBV11-2	TRBJ1-2	few	TGTGCCAGCAGCTTAGGGACCTATCGGGGCTACACCTTC	CASSLGTYRGYTF
.	TRBV4-2	TRBJ2-2	few	TGTGCCAGCAGCCAAGAGGGATTGGAAACCGGGGAGCTGTTTTTT	CASSQEGLETGELFF
.	TRBV19	TRBJ1-1	.	TGTGCCAGTAGTATAATGGAGAACACTGAAGCTTTCTTT	CASSIMENTEAFF
TRBD1	TRBV9	TRBJ1-1	few	TGTGCCAGCAGCGTAGCGGACAGGGCTTGGAGGACTGAAGCTTTCTTT	CASSVADRAWRTEAFF
.	TRBV9	TRBJ1-1	.	TGTGCCAGCAGCGCGTCCTTTGGGTACACTGAAGCTTTCTTT	CASSASFGYTEAFF
.	TRBV11-3	TRBJ2-2	.	TGTGCCAGCAGCGGTAGCGAGAACACCGGGGAGCTGTTTTTT	CASSGSENTGELFF
.	TRBV5-1	TRBJ2-3	.	TGCGCCAGCAGCTTGGTTCCCGAAGATACGCAGTATTTT	CASSLVPEDTQYF
TRBD1	TRBV4-1	TRBJ2-7	medium-sized	TGCGCCAGCAGCCTCCTAGGGGCAGGGGGCTCCGAGCAGTACTTC	CASSLLGAGGSEQYF
TRBD1	TRBV7-2	TRBJ1-1	.	TGTGCCAGCAGCTTAGCGACAGGGGCATACACTGAAGCTTTCTTT	CASSLATGAYTEAFF
TRBD1	TRBV5-1	TRBJ2-7	.	TGCGCCAGCAGCTTGGGACAGGGGGCAGATGAGCAGTACTTC	CASSLGQGADEQYF
.	TRBV9	TRBJ2-2	.	TGTGCCAGCAGCTCCGCGAGGACCGGGGAGCTGTTTTTT	CASSSARTGELFF
.	TRBV9	TRBJ1-1	.	TGTGCCAGCAGCCCGAAGGTATGGTTTGACACTGAAGCTTTCTTT	CASSPKVWFDTEAFF
.	TRBV4-3	TRBJ2-1	.	TGCGCCAGCAGCCAAGAAGGGAGACAGGTGGGTTACAATGAGCAGTTCTTC	CASSQEGRQVGYNEQFF
.	TRBV6-5	TRBJ2-5	.	TGTGCCAGCAGTTTGGACAGCCGCGGGGAGACCCAGTACTTC	CASSLDSRGETQYF
TRBD1	TRBV5-4	TRBJ2-3	.	TGTGCCAGCAGCTTGGACAGGGGCCCAGATACGCAGTATTTT	CASSLDRGPDTQYF
.	TRBV9	TRBJ2-1	.	TGTGCCAGCAGCCCGGAAGCAAACTACAATGAGCAGTTCTTC	CASSPEANYNEQFF
TRBD2	TRBV7-8	TRBJ2-2	.	TGTGCCAGCAGCCCTCTAGCGGGCGTCACCGGGGAGCTGTTTTTT	CASSPLAGVTGELFF
.	TRBV11-3	TRBJ2-7	medium-sized	TGTGCCAGCAGCCCCTCAGGTGAATACGAGCAGTACTTC	CASSPSGEYEQYF
.	TRBV29-1	TRBJ2-3	few	TGCAGCGTTGGTGGGGGCTTGTCAGATACGCAGTATTTT	CSVGGGLSDTQYF
.	TRBV6-1	TRBJ2-7	few	TGTGCCAGCAGTGGGCAGTATTACGAGCAGTACTTC	CASSGQYYEQYF
TRBD2	TRBV15	TRBJ2-2	.	TGTGCCACCAGCAAGGGACTAGCGGGAGTGCCCGGGGAGCTGTTTTTT	CATSKGLAGVPGELFF
.	TRBV15	TRBJ2-4	.	TGTGCCACCTCCCCCCCCGAAAAAAACATTCAGTACTTC	CATSPPEKNIQYF
TRBD1	TRBV7-9	TRBJ2-5	.	TGTGCCAGCAGCCCCCGGGACAGGAGAGAGGAGACCCAGTACTTC	CASSPRDRREETQYF
TRBD2	TRBV4-3	TRBJ2-1	.	TGCGCCAGCAGCCAAGGGGCGGCGGGGGGGAATGAGCAGTTCTTC	CASSQGAAGGNEQFF
TRBD2	TRBV7-8	TRBJ2-1	.	TGTGCCAGCAGCTTAGCAACTGCGGGACTAGCTTCGGGCAATGAGCAGTTCTTC	CASSLATAGLASGNEQFF
.	TRBV30	TRBJ2-7	.	TGTGCCTGGAGTGCCCGACTAGTTTCCTACGAGCAGTACTTC	CAWSARLVSYEQYF
TRBD2	TRBV4-3	TRBJ2-7	.	TGCGCCAGCAGCCAAGATCTTGGACTAGGGACCTACGAGCAGTACTTC	CASSQDLGLGTYEQYF
TRBD1	TRBV6-5	TRBJ1-1	.	TGTGCCAGCAGTTTTGAGGGGGCGCGGACTGAAGCTTTCTTT	CASSFEGARTEAFF
.	TRBV7-8	TRBJ2-3	.	TGTGCCAGCAGCTTATCGATCGGGGGTGGCACAGATACGCAGTATTTT	CASSLSIGGGTDTQYF
TRBD1	TRBV28	TRBJ2-7	.	TGTGCCAGCAGGTTGGGACAGGGAACCTACGAGCAGTACTTC	CASRLGQGTYEQYF
TRBD2	TRBV14	TRBJ2-3	.	TGTGCCAGCAGCCAGAGGGCGACTAGCGGGAGTTCAGATACGCAGTATTTT	CASSQRATSGSSDTQYF
.	TRBV7-2	TRBJ2-3	.	TGTGCCAGCAGCTTATACGGACAGCTCATAGCAGATACGCAGTATTTT	CASSLYGQLIADTQYF
.	TRBV5-4	TRBJ2-2	once	TGTGCCAGCAGCGCCGGGACTCCAGACCCCGGGGAGCTGTTTTTT	CASSAGTPDPGELFF
TRBD1	TRBV7-7	TRBJ2-7	few	TGTGCTAGCAGTTCCGGACAGGGGTGGTCCTACGAGCAGTACTTC	CASSSGQGWSYEQYF
TRBD1	TRBV7-8	TRBJ2-1	medium-sized	TGTGCCAGCAGCATACGACAGGGGGCGCCCGGCAATGAGCAGTTCTTC	CASSIRQGAPGNEQFF
.	TRBV6-6	TRBJ2-5	.	TGTGCCAGCAGTTATACACGCCCTGGGACCCAGTACTTC	CASSYTRPGTQYF
TRBD1	TRBV7-8	TRBJ1-2	.	TGTGCCAGCAGCCCCGGGACAGGGATGAACTATGGCTACACCTTC	CASSPGTGMNYGYTF
TRBD1	TRBV7-2	TRBJ1-1	.	TGTGCCAGCAGCGAGGGGAGGACAGGGATCATGAACACTGAAGCTTTCTTT	CASSEGRTGIMNTEAFF
.	TRBV13	TRBJ1-2	medium-sized	TGTGCCAGCAGCTTAGCGACCTCCCTCCCTAACTATGGCTACACCTTC	CASSLATSLPNYGYTF
TRBD2	TRBV28	TRBJ2-1	.	TGTGCCAGCAGTTTAGCGACTAGCGGTTTTTACAATGAGCAGTTCTTC	CASSLATSGFYNEQFF